The 11 T cell receptor beta chains below come from one sample, sequenced in a study of OX40 agonist ivuxolimab in advanced cancers. TCRdb's table, derived via immunoSEQ multiplex PCR, lists solely in-frame clones and lacks some. The sample contains over 85,000 clones, about 85% of which appear only once. The sequences come from CD4+ or CD8+ T cells sorted from blood, collected in a trial of the OX40 agonist ivuxolimab. All receptors derive from an adult with an advanced solid tumor such as melanoma, head and neck, liver or kidney cancer.

V is TRBV10-1 and J is TRBJ1-5; 9 nucleotides line up with TRBD1. The CDR3 loop spans 18 amino acids. CDR1 is WNHNN, CDR2 SYGVQD, per germline (reference sequence). After removal of 5 bases from V and 3 bases from J, the junction contained 14 bases not matched to a gene. The CDR3 DNA reads TGCGCCAGCAGTAATCGGGACAGGGAAAATTTTTACAATCAGCCCCAGCATTTT. It codes for CASSNRDRENFYNQPQHF.

The J gene is TRBJ2-5, the V gene TRBV7-7; TRBD2 aligns across 9 bases. This CDR3 is 17 amino acids long. V lost 1 base to trimming and J lost 4 bases; unmatched junction nucleotides: 10. Germline assignment: CDR1 SSHAT and CDR2 FNYEAQ (reference sequence). Here the CDR3 DNA reads TGTGCCAGCAGCTTAGGTGTTAGCGGGGGCCCCGGAGAGACCCAGTACTTC. This sequence encodes CASSLGVSGGPGETQYF.

The J gene is TRBJ2-5, the V gene TRBV7-2; 7 positions match TRBD1. Unmatched junction bases numbered 10, after V lost 8 bases and J lost 4 bases. The CDR3 totals 14 residues. CDR1 and CDR2 from the germline V gene are SGHTA and FQGNSA. CDR3 region: CASRQTSGGETQYF. CDR3 DNA sequence: TGTGCCAGCCGCCAGACCTCAGGGGGAGAGACCCAGTACTTC. The full variable domain, completed using reference TRBV7-2 and TRBJ2-5, is GAGVSQSPSNKVTEKGKDVELRCDPISGHTALYWYRQSLGQGLEFLIYFQGNSAPDKSGLPSDRFSAERTGGSVSTLTIQRTQQEDSAVYLCASRQTSGGETQYFGPGTRLLVL.

This rearrangement joins TRBV29-1 to TRBJ1-5, with D perhaps TRBD1 (6 bases). V dropped 4 bases and J dropped 3 bases, with 10 bases sitting between them. The CDR3 has 13 residues. Germline V lookup: CDR1 SQVTM, CDR2 ANQGSEA. CDR3 in amino acids: CSVGEGVNQPQHF. For the CDR3, the DNA is TGCAGCGTTGGGGAGGGGGTCAATCAGCCCCAGCATTTT.

This clone has a single count. The chain uses TRBV10-2 and TRBJ1-1, with 11 nucleotides matching TRBD1. This CDR3 comprises 14 residues. Germline values: CDR1 WSHSY, CDR2 SAAADI. Trimming took 10 bases from V and 4 from J; bases not matched to a gene: 8. CDR3 sequence (DNA): TGCGCCACCCGGACAGGGGGCGAGGGCACTGAAGCTTTCTTT. Amino acid sequence: CATRTGGEGTEAFF.

This clone was seen only a few times. This rearrangement joins TRBV6-1 to TRBJ2-2; no clear D gene. V lost 11 bases, J lost 2 bases, and 15 bases lay in between. This CDR3 comprises 14 residues. Looked up from germline, CDR1 is MNHNS and CDR2 is SASEGT. The CDR3 here is CACRAVFNTGELFF. Here the CDR3 DNA reads TGTGCCTGCCGGGCCGTTTTTAACACCGGGGAGCTGTTTTTT.

This chain uses TRBV15 with TRBJ2-1; possible D gene TRBD1, 6 bases. Deletions cut 3 bases from V and 6 bases from J, with 15 bases between. Germline V gene lookup returns CDR1 LNHNV and CDR2 YYDKDF (reference sequence). The CDR3 has 15 residues. The CDR3 is CATSSGTKSSNEQFF. DNA of the CDR3: TGTGCCACCAGCAGCGGGACAAAATCTTCCAATGAGCAGTTCTTC.

The V call is TRBV5-4, the J call TRBJ2-7; 7 nucleotides line up with TRBD2. The CDR3 consists of 14 residues. Losses at the gene ends were 0 bases for V and 1 base for J; bases not matched to a gene: 1. CDR1 is SGHNT, CDR2 YYREEE, per germline (reference sequence). The CDR3 nucleotides are TGTGCCAGCAGCTTGGCGGGGGGTTCCTACGAGCAGTACTTC. Protein product: CASSLAGGSYEQYF.

The chain has TRBV10-2 and TRBJ1-5, with D possibly TRBD1 on 5 matching bases. CDR1 and CDR2 from the germline V gene are WSHSY and SAAADI. This CDR3 is built from 16 residues. V lost 2 bases and J lost 8, with 19 bases in between. The CDR3 spells CASSEPGAGSVEPQHF. The CDR3 DNA sequence: TGCGCCAGCAGTGAGCCCGGGGCAGGGTCCGTTGAGCCCCAGCATTTT.

V usage is TRBV28 and J usage is TRBJ1-5, with 11 nucleotides matching TRBD1. The CDR3 covers 12 residues. The ends lost 2 bases at V and 16 bases at J; junction bases unmatched: 4. The germline V gene encodes CDR1 MDHEN and CDR2 SYDVKM. The CDR3 sequence is CASSLMGQGVHF. The CDR3 DNA follows: TGTGCCAGCAGTTTAATGGGACAGGGGGTTCATTTT.

This clone was seen a handful of times. The chain couples TRBV7-2 to TRBJ1-2; TRBD1 is a possible D gene (5 bases). V shed 3 bases and J shed 2 bases, with 7 bases lying between them. This CDR3 contains 13 residues. Germline V lookup: CDR1 SGHTA, CDR2 FQGNSA. CDR3 residues: CASSFDSNYGYTF. The CDR3 DNA sequence: TGTGCCAGCAGCTTTGACAGCAACTATGGCTACACCTTC.